The 9 T cell receptor beta chains reported below all come from one sample, sequenced in a study of shared clonotypes between healthy human individuals. This table comes from immunoSEQ multiplex PCR, and its TCRdb copy is limited to in-frame clones, with some not included. There are about half a million clones in the sample; around 80% occur only once, and 12% lies in the top ten. The sequenced sample was PBMCs. These receptors were taken from a woman aged 40 to 50 in good health. Some clones in this sample may be carry-over from other donors' samples.

This clone was detected many times. The chain is built from TRBV6-4 and TRBJ2-7; 9 bases are shared with TRBD2. The V gene's germline CDR1 is MRHNA and CDR2 SNTAGT. Losses at the gene ends were 3 bases for V and 0 bases for J; bases not matched to a gene: 3. The CDR3 has 15 amino acids. The CDR3 spells CASSEIAGDSYEQYF. CDR3 DNA: TGTGCCAGCAGTGAAATAGCGGGAGACTCCTACGAGCAGTACTTC.

This rearrangement joins TRBV19 to TRBJ1-4; 10 bases align to TRBD1. The V segment lost 3 bases and the J segment 6 bases; nucleotides outside the gene matches: 4. Germline assignment: CDR1 LNHDA and CDR2 SQIVND (reference sequence). There are 15 residues in the CDR3. The CDR3 region is CASSIRDRGHEKLFF. The CDR3 region has the DNA TGTGCCAGTAGTATCCGGGACAGGGGACATGAAAAACTGTTTTTT.

Worth noting for this clone: The sample has other DNA sequences that encode this CDR3 too. This rearrangement joins TRBV7-9 to TRBJ2-3, with 9 bases that match TRBD1. This CDR3 has 14 residues. From germline, CDR1 is SEHNR and CDR2 FQNEAQ (reference sequence). Trimming at V came to 5 bases and at J to 1 base, leaving 1 base not matched to a gene. CDR3 nucleotides: TGTGCCAGCAGCAGGGACAGGGGCACAGATACGCAGTATTTT. It encodes CASSRDRGTDTQYF.

The V gene is TRBV10-2, the J gene TRBJ2-1; D not resolved. V was clipped by 2 bases and J by 9 bases, with 5 bases between them. CDR3 length equals 11 residues. Germline CDR1 reads WSHSY; CDR2 reads SAAADI. CDR3 in amino acids: CASSELGEQFF. The CDR3 DNA sequence: TGCGCCAGCAGTGAGCTTGGTGAGCAGTTCTTC.

The V and J genes are TRBV4-1 and TRBJ2-5, with D possibly TRBD2 on 5 matching bases. The tail of the sequence fits TRBJ2-7 better, so the J call may be wrong. CDR1 MGHRA and CDR2 YSYEKL come from the germline V gene. This CDR3 region has 15 residues. CDR3 sequence: CASSPTRRGSYEQYF. CDR3 bases: TGCGCCAGCAGCCCGACCCGCCGGGGATCCTACGAGCAGTACTTC.

This sequence joins TRBV28 and TRBJ1-3; D might be TRBD1 (6 bases). CDR3 size: 15 residues. V dropped 8 bases and J dropped 2 bases, with 16 bases sitting between them. Germline V gene sequence: CDR1 MDHEN, CDR2 SYDVKM. The CDR3: CASSSVGGAGNTIYF. The CDR3, as DNA: TGTGCCAGCTCCTCAGTGGGGGGCGCTGGAAACACCATATATTTT.

The gene calls are TRBV11-2 and TRBJ2-1; TRBD2 aligns across 9 bases. Per germline, CDR1 SGHAT and CDR2 FQNNGV. The CDR3 consists of 15 residues. Trimming cost V 7 bases and J 3 bases; bases outside gene matches: 7. The DNA for the CDR3 is TGTGCCAGCACCGGACTAGCGCTGAGCTACAATGAGCAGTTCTTC. This encodes CASTGLALSYNEQFF.

The chain carries TRBV19 and TRBJ1-2; 7 bases match TRBD1. The CDR3 has 14 residues. In germline, CDR1 is LNHDA, CDR2 SQIVND (reference sequence). The J segment lost 10 bases and the V segment lost 7 bases, leaving 15 bases of the junction unmatched. The CDR3 region is CASKGTDRKKDYTF. In nucleotides, the CDR3 is TGTGCCAGTAAAGGGACAGATAGAAAGAAGGACTACACCTTC.

Only one count was recorded for this clone. The chain carries TRBV9 and TRBJ2-7; 8 positions agree with TRBD2. The CDR3 contains 14 residues. Germline lookup yields CDR1 SGDLS and CDR2 YYNGEE. The J segment lost 3 bases and the V segment lost 0 bases, leaving 2 bases of the junction unmatched. The CDR3 here is CASSVVAGGYEQYF. DNA for the CDR3: TGTGCCAGCAGCGTAGTGGCGGGGGGCTACGAGCAGTACTTC.